This T cell receptor beta chain was obtained from a study of blood T cell repertoires in COVID-19. Study in general: Sources were T cells, B-cell-depleted T cells, or PBMCs; the material itself was cDNA or gDNA.

V was clipped by 3 bases and J by 0 bases, with 14 bases between them. The length of the CDR3 is 16 residues. CDR1 SGHDT and CDR2 YYEEEE come from the germline V gene. This clone was seen just once. Measured with immunoSEQ multiplex PCR; TCRdb has only the in-frame clones, and not every one. This table has some 200,000 clones, 75% to 85% appearing once. The chain links TRBV5-6 to TRBJ2-3; D is possibly TRBD2 (5 bases). Sequences were obtained from peripheral blood. This TCR was recovered from a human donor in a cohort sampled during active COVID-19. The CDR3 loop is CASSYLGVGSTDTQYF. CDR3 bases: TGTGCCAGCAGCTATCTCGGGGTAGGAAGCACAGATACGCAGTATTTT.